This TCR beta chain was identified in a study of T cells in women clearing cervical HPV infection. Each participant carried one incident cervical HPV16 infection only. Notes on this clone: The antigen is not known. The DNA ends 3 residues before the CDR3 does, and the rest of the CDR3 is filled in from the germline J gene.

Regarding the study as a whole: Controls had more TRBV6-7 (0.16%) than cases (about 0.11%).

The germline gives CDR1 SQVTM, CDR2 ANQGSEA. The CDR3 is made up of 13 amino acids. V lost 5 bases and J lost 4; bases outside the gene matches: 5. The assay was immunoSEQ multiplex PCR, and TCRdb's table has in-frame clones only and misses some. The table lists under 45,000 clones. The origin of this receptor is a woman between 18 and 70 years old with a cervical HPV16 infection that either progressed to CIN3+ or cleared (not recorded which). The sample consisted of blood buffy coat. The genes are TRBV29-1 and TRBJ1-2, with TRBD1 matching 9 bases. CDR3 sequence reads: CSVLSTGGYGYTF. CDR3 bases read: TGCAGCGTTCTCTCGACAGGGGGCTATGGC.